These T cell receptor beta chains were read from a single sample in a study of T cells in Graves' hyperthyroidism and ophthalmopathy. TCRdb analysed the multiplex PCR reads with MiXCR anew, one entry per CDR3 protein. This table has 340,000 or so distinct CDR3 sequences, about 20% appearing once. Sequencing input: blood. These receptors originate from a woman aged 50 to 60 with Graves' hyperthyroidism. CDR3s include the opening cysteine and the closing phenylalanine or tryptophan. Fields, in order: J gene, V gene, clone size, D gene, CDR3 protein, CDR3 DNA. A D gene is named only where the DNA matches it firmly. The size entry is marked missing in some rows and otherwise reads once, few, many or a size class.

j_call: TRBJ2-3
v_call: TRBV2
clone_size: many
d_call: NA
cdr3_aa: CASSDLPARRGSTDTQYF
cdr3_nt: TGTGCCAGCAGTGATCTTCCGGCTAGACGGGGAAGCACAGATACGCAGTATTTT

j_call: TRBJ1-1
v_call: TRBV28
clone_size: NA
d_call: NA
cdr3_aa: CASGFPQGNTEAFF
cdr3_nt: TGTGCCAGCGGCTTCCCCCAGGGAAACACTGAAGCTTTCTTT

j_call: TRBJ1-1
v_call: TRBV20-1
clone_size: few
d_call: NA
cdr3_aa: CSASTGSHSRTEAFF
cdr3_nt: TGCAGTGCTAGTACTGGGTCTCATAGTAGGACTGAAGCTTTCTTT

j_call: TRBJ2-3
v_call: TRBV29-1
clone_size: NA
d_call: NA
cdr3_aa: CSVRTPGTDTQYF
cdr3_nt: TGCAGCGTCCGGACTCCGGGGACAGATACGCAGTATTTT

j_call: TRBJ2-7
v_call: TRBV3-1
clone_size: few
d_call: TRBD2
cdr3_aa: CASSQDSGAGGGYEQYF
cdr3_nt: TGTGCCAGCAGCCAAGACTCAGGAGCGGGAGGTGGTTACGAGCAGTACTTC

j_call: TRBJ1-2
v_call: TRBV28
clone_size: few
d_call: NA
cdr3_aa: CASRSGTTYGYTF
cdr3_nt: TGTGCCAGCCGCTCCGGGACAACCTATGGCTACACCTTC

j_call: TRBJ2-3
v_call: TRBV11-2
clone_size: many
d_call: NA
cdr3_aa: CASSLMVVSTDTQYF
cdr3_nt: TGTGCCAGCAGCTTAATGGTCGTCAGCACAGATACGCAGTATTTT

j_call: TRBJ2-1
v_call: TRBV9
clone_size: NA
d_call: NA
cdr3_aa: CASSVGMEQFF
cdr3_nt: TGTGCCAGCAGCGTAGGTATGGAGCAGTTCTTC

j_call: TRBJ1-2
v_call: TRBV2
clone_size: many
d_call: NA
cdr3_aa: CASSEGEGYYGYTF
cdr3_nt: TGTGCCAGCAGTGAAGGGGAGGGATACTATGGCTACACCTTC

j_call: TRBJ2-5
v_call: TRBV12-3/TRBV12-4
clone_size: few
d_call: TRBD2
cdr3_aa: CASSLGTSGGPGETQYF
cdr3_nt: TGTGCCAGCAGTTTAGGTACTAGCGGGGGTCCGGGGGAGACCCAGTACTTC

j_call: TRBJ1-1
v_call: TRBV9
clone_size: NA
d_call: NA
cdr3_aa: CASSVDGTSGEAFF
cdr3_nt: TGTGCCAGCAGCGTAGATGGGACGTCAGGTGAAGCTTTCTTT

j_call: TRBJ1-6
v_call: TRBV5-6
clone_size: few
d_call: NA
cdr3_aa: CASSLDTGNSPLHF
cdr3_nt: TGTGCCAGCAGCTTGGATACAGGAAATTCACCCCTCCACTTT

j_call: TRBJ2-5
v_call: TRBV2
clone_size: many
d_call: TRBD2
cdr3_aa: CASSEAVAGMETQYF
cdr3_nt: TGTGCCAGCAGTGAGGCGGTAGCGGGAATGGAGACCCAGTACTTC

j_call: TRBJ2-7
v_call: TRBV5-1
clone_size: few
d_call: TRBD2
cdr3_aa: CASSPGGTSSYEQYF
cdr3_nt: TGCGCCAGCAGCCCGGGAGGGACTAGCTCCTACGAGCAGTACTTC

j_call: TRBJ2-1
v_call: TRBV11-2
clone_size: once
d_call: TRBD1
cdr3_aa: CASSLGTGANNEQFF
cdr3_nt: TGTGCCAGCAGCTTGGGGACAGGGGCCAACAATGAGCAGTTCTTC

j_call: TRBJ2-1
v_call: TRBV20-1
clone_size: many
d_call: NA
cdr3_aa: CSASPYEGSSYNEQFF
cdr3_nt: TGCAGTGCTAGTCCATATGAGGGGAGCTCCTACAATGAGCAGTTCTTC

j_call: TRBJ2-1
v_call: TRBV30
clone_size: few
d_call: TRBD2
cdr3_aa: CAWKRAGGRPDEQFF
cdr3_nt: TGTGCCTGGAAAAGGGCGGGGGGCCGCCCCGATGAGCAGTTCTTC